A selection of T cell receptor beta chains follows, all from one sample in a study of T-cell reconstitution after alpha-beta-depleted transplantation in children. TCRdb fed the PCR reads into MiXCR, producing one record per CDR3 protein. The sample yields roughly 610,000 distinct CDR3 sequences, more than 9% seen once. This material consisted of PBMCs from the stem cell graft donor, taken from the stem cell graft. The receptors were gathered from a human donor who donated a stem cell graft to a child with acute myeloid leukemia. Each CDR3 is given with its conserved first and last residue. A D gene is named only where the DNA matches it firmly. Rows may omit the clone size; those that give it use once, few, many or a size class.

length,D,size,J,V,DNA,CDR3
13,-,-,TRBJ2-1,TRBV20-1,TGCAGTGCGGGCTATCCTACTTACAATGAGCAGTTCTTC,CSAGYPTYNEQFF
16,TRBD2,many,TRBJ2-7,TRBV7-2,TGTGCCAGCAGCTTAGGAGGACTAGCGACAACCTACGAGCAGTACTTC,CASSLGGLATTYEQYF
15,TRBD2,-,TRBJ2-5,TRBV20-1,TGCAGTGCAAGCAAATCAGCGGGACTAGCAGAGACCCAGTACTTC,CSASKSAGLAETQYF
15,TRBD1,few,TRBJ2-7,TRBV6-1,TGTGCCAGCAGAGGACGGACAGGGGGGAATGACGAGCAGTACTTC,CASRGRTGGNDEQYF
17,TRBD2,many,TRBJ2-1,TRBV20-1,TGCAGTGCTAGAGATCTCCATCGCGGGACTAGCAGCAATGAGCAGTTCTTC,CSARDLHRGTSSNEQFF
15,TRBD1,few,TRBJ1-5,TRBV6-5,TGTGCCAGCAGTTACCGGCAGGGGGAAAGTCAGCCCCAGCATTTT,CASSYRQGESQPQHF
14,-,-,TRBJ2-1,TRBV25-1,TGTGCCAGCAGTATTGACAGGACCTACAATGAGCAGTTCTTC,CASSIDRTYNEQFF
12,-,-,TRBJ2-5,TRBV28,TGTGCCAGCAGGGGGGGCCCCGAGGCCCAGTACTTC,CASRGGPEAQYF
14,TRBD1,few,TRBJ2-1,TRBV7-2,TGTGCCAGCAGCCAGGACAGGAACTACAATGAGCAGTTCTTC,CASSQDRNYNEQFF
15,TRBD2,-,TRBJ2-5,TRBV6-2/TRBV6-3,TGTGCCACGATGACTAGCGGGAGGGCCGGAGAGACCCAGTACTTC,CATMTSGRAGETQYF
14,TRBD1,many,TRBJ2-5,TRBV7-9,TGTGCCAGCAGCTTTGGGGACAGACAAGAGACCCAGTACTTC,CASSFGDRQETQYF
13,TRBD2,few,TRBJ2-3,TRBV10-3,TGTGCCATCAAGGACGCGGGAGAAGATACGCAGTATTTT,CAIKDAGEDTQYF
11,-,few,TRBJ2-3,TRBV29-1,TGCAGCGTCTCTCGGGTTGATACGCAGTATTTT,CSVSRVDTQYF
15,TRBD2,-,TRBJ2-1,TRBV27,TGTGCCAGCAGTTTAGGGGTAGCGGGAGATTGGGAGCAGTTCTTC,CASSLGVAGDWEQFF
14,-,few,TRBJ1-6,TRBV25-1,TGTGCCAGCAGGGCCTTGGGGCCTAATTCACCCCTCCACTTT,CASRALGPNSPLHF
15,TRBD2,-,TRBJ2-1,TRBV5-1,TGCGCCAGCAGCTTAGCGGGAGCCACACAGGGTGAGCAGTTCTTC,CASSLAGATQGEQFF
15,TRBD2,few,TRBJ2-1,TRBV6-5,TGTGCCAGCAGTACCCGGACTAGAAGGGGCAATGAGCAGTTCTTC,CASSTRTRRGNEQFF
14,-,few,TRBJ2-7,TRBV18,TGTGCCAGCTCACCACCTTCTCTCACCTACGAGCAGTACTTC,CASSPPSLTYEQYF
16,-,-,TRBJ1-3,TRBV20-1,TGCAGTGCTAGAGATGCCAGGGACACCCCTGGAAACACCATATATTTT,CSARDARDTPGNTIYF
15,-,-,TRBJ2-7,TRBV30,TGTGCCTGGAGTTTGGCAGGGTCCCCCTCCTACGAGCAGTACTTC,CAWSLAGSPSYEQYF
12,-,-,TRBJ1-1,TRBV29-1,TGCAGCGTTCGTCCTCACCCAGCTGAAGCTTTCTTT,CSVRPHPAEAFF
16,-,many,TRBJ1-3,TRBV11-2,TGTGCCAGCAGCTTAGTCTTCCGGGGTACAGGAAACACCATATATTTT,CASSLVFRGTGNTIYF
16,-,few,TRBJ2-5,TRBV9,TGTGCCAGCAGCGTAGTTGGGGGGCGGTCAGGAGAGACCCAGTACTTC,CASSVVGGRSGETQYF
14,TRBD1,many,TRBJ2-7,TRBV6-2/TRBV6-3,TGTGCCAGCAGGAAGGGGACAGGATCTTACGAGCAGTACTTC,CASRKGTGSYEQYF
14,-,few,TRBJ2-1,TRBV5-1,TGCGCCAGCAGCTCGGGGAGTCTTGGCAATGAGCAGTTCTTC,CASSSGSLGNEQFF
15,TRBD2,-,TRBJ2-5,TRBV6-4,TGTGCCAGCGGGGTCGGTAGCGGGAGAGGAGGGACCCAGTACTTC,CASGVGSGRGGTQYF
15,-,few,TRBJ1-5,TRBV11-2,TGTGCCAGCAGCTTAGATGTACTGCTCAATCAGCCCCAGCATTTT,CASSLDVLLNQPQHF
18,TRBD2,few,TRBJ2-2,TRBV5-1,TGCGCCAGCAGCTTAGGGACTAGCGGGAGTGTGGACACCGGGGAGCTGTTTTTT,CASSLGTSGSVDTGELFF
14,TRBD1,-,TRBJ1-2,TRBV30,TGTGCCTGGTCAGGGGGCGCGGGTAACTATGGCTACACCTTC,CAWSGGAGNYGYTF
12,-,many,TRBJ2-1,TRBV20-1,TGCAGTGCTAGATTTGTCTACAATGAGCAGTTCTTC,CSARFVYNEQFF